This TCR beta chain was captured in a study of T cell repertoires in cytomegalovirus infection. Overall study: HLA-B-restricted CMV epitopes that are well studied, plus recently identified HLA-C-restricted ones, were used by the study. Both a matching HLA type and CMV infection were indicated by public TCR beta signatures.

TCRdb reprocessed the reads via MiXCR and lists one record per CDR3 protein. The sample shows approximately 220,000 distinct CDR3 sequences, about 40% of them seen only once. This clonotype was detected ten times or more. Its specificity is unknown. This CDR3 contains 21 residues. The V gene end was trimmed by 0 bases and the J gene end by 6 bases; junction bases not matched to a gene: 25. In germline, CDR1 is SEHNR, CDR2 FQNEAQ (reference sequence). General study results and limits: Dominant in the ex vivo response were TCR beta clonotypes restricted by HLA-C and specific for CMV.

The sample was CD8+ T cells from cultured PBMCs, taken from culture after CMV antigen stimulation. The receptor was derived from a human donor in good health (CMV status not recorded). Some clones in this sample may be carry-over from other donors' samples. The chain links TRBV7-9 to TRBJ2-5, with 7 bases identical to TRBD2. CDR3 sequence: CASSLAQGERGLPNLRQTQYF. The CDR3 DNA is TGTGCCAGCAGCTTAGCGCAGGGCGAGCGGGGACTCCCGAATTTGAGGCAGACCCAGTACTTC.